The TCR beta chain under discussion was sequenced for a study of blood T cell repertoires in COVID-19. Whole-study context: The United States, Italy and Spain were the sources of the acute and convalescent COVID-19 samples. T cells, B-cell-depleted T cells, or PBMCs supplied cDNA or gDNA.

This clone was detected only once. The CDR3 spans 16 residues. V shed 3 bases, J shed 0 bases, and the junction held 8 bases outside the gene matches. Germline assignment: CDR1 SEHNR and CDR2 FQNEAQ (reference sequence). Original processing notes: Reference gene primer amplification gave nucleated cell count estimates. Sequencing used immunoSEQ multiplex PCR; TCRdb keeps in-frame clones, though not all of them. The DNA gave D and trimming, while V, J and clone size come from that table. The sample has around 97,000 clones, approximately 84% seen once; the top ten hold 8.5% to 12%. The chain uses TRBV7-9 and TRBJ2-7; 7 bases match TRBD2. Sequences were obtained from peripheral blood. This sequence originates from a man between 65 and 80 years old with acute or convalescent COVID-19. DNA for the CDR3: TGTGCCAGCAGCTTTGGGGCTAGCGGAAACTCCTACGAGCAGTACTTC. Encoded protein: CASSFGASGNSYEQYF.